The subject of this entry is one TCR beta chain. The data are from a study of blood T cell repertoires in COVID-19. Overall study: Some COVID-19 samples were acute and others convalescent; all came from the United States, Italy and Spain. PBMCs, B-cell-depleted T cells, or T cells provided the cDNA or gDNA that made up the material.

This CDR3 region has 14 residues. V was clipped by 2 bases and J by 9 bases, with 16 bases between them. CDR1 and CDR2 from the germline V gene are MNHNS and SASEGT. As originally analysed: Amplification of reference gene primers was used by the study to estimate nucleated cell counts. Assay: immunoSEQ multiplex PCR; the TCRdb copy retains only in-frame clones and omits some. That table furnishes V, J and clone size, whereas the DNA furnished D and trimming. In the table there are around 200,000 clones, about nine tenths of which are singletons. The chain is built from TRBV6-1 and TRBJ1-2; the D gene is possibly TRBD1 (5 bases). Source material: peripheral blood. The receptor's source is a man in his 70s with active or convalescent COVID-19. The CDR3 nucleotides read TGTGCCAGCAGTGAATTAAGGGACTTAGTACGCTACACCTTC. Translating it yields CASSELRDLVRYTF.